This T cell receptor (beta chain) stems from a study of blood T cell repertoires in COVID-19. CDR3 length: 14 residues. Trimming stripped 0 bases from V and 8 bases from J, with 8 bases between. Germline CDR1 and CDR2: MNHEY and SVGAGI. The assay was immunoSEQ multiplex PCR, and TCRdb's table has in-frame clones only and misses some. This table has about 280,000 clones, roughly 86% appearing once. The cohort comprised adults aged 18 to 89 years residing in 20 to 30 US areas. The receptor's source is a woman in her sixties or seventies who had recovered from COVID-19. The chain couples TRBV6-5 to TRBJ1-6; perhaps TRBD1 as D (5 bases). The specimen sequenced was PBMCs or T cells enriched from blood (not recorded which). CDR3 bases: TGTGCCAGCAGTTACTCGAGACAGCATTCACCCCTCCACTTT. Encoded protein: CASSYSRQHSPLHF.